The following is a T cell receptor (beta chain) sequence with its context. The antigen is undetermined. Profiled with immunoSEQ multiplex PCR; TCRdb holds only in-frame clones, not every one. The sample lists 13,000 to 15,000 clones; approximately 84% were seen once. The entry originates in a study of T cell clonotyping in hematopoietic cell transplantation. General study findings and limits: Cells were unsorted, so CD4 and CD8 contributions were not separated. Few recipient clonotypes overlapped donors; over 95% were de novo at given depth.

The germline gives CDR1 MDHEN, CDR2 SYDVKM. The J segment lost 3 bases and the V segment lost 10 bases, leaving 9 bases of the junction unmatched. This CDR3 comprises 15 residues. Material: PBMCs, obtained 100 days after allogeneic stem cell transplant. The sequence was obtained from a male patient between 45 and 59 years old who had an allogeneic stem cell transplant from an unrelated donor, so T cells may come from the graft donor. Some clones in this sample may be carry-over from other donors' samples. The chain employs TRBV28 and TRBJ2-3; 11 nucleotides match TRBD2. The CDR3 region has the DNA TGTGCCATCCTGGGGGCTAGCGGGGGGACAGATACGCAGTATTTT. Protein sequence: CAILGASGGTDTQYF.